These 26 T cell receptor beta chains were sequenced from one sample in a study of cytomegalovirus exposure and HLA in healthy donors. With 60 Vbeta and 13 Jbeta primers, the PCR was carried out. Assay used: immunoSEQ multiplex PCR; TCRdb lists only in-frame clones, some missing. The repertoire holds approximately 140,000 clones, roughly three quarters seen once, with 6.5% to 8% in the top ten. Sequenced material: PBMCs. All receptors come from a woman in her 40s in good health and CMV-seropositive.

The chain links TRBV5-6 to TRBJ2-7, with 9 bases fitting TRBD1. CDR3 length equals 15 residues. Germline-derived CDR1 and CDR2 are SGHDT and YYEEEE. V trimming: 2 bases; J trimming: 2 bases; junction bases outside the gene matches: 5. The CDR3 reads CASSLYWDRAYEQYF. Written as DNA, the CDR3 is TGTGCCAGCAGCTTATATTGGGACAGGGCCTACGAGCAGTACTTC.

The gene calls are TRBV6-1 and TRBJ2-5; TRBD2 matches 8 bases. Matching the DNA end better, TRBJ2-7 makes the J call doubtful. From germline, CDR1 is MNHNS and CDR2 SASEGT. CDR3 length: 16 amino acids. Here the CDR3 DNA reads TGTGCCAGCAGTGAAAGCGGGAGCCTAGCGGTTGGCGAGCAGTACTTC. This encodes CASSESGSLAVGEQYF.

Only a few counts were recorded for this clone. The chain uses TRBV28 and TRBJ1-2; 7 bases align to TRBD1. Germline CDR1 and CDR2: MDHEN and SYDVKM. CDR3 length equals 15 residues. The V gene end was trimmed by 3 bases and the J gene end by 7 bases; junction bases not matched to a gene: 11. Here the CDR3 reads CASSFPTGETGGYTF. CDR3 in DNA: TGTGCCAGCAGTTTCCCAACAGGGGAAACGGGTGGCTACACCTTC.

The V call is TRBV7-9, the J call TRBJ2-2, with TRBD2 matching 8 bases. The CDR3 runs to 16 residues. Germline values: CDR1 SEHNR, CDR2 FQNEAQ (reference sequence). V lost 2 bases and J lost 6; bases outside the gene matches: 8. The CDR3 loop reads CASSLLGTSTAGELFF. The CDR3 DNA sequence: TGTGCCAGCAGCTTATTAGGGACTAGTACCGCCGGGGAGCTGTTTTTT.

The CDR3 sequence is CASSTSDIDEQYF. CDR3 DNA sequence: TGTGCCAGTAGTACGTCCGACATAGACGAGCAGTACTTC. This chain uses TRBV19 with TRBJ2-7, with D unclear. Germline-derived CDR1 and CDR2 are LNHDA and SQIVND (reference sequence). This CDR3 comprises 13 residues. Trimming removed 4 bases from V and 5 bases from J, with 12 bases in between.

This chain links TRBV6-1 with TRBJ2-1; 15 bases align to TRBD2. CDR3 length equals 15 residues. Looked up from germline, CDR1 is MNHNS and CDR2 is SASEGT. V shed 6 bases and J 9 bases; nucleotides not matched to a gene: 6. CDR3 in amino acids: CASRAQGLAGGEQFF. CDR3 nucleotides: TGTGCCAGCAGGGCCCAGGGACTAGCGGGGGGTGAGCAGTTCTTC.

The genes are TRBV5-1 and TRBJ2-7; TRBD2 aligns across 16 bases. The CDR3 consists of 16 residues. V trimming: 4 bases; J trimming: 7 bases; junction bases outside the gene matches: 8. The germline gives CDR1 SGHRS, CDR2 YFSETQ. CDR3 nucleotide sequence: TGCGCCAGCAGCAGGGGACTAGCGGGGGGGCCGTGGGAGCAGTACTTC. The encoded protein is CASSRGLAGGPWEQYF.

Written as DNA, the CDR3 is TGTGCCAGCAGAGACCGACAGCCGGGAAACACCATATATTTT. It is translated as CASRDRQPGNTIYF. The V call is TRBV6-1, the J call TRBJ1-3; D possibly corresponds to TRBD1 (5 bases). The germline V gene has CDR1 MNHNS and CDR2 SASEGT. The CDR3 contains 14 residues. Trimming removed 6 bases at V and 4 bases at J, with 13 bases between.

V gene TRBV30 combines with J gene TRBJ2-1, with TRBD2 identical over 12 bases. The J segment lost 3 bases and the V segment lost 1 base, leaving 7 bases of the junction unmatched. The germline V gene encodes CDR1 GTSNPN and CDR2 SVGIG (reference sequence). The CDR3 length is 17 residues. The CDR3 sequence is CAWSGLAGGEVYNEQFF. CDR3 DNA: TGTGCCTGGAGTGGGCTAGCGGGGGGGGAAGTCTACAATGAGCAGTTCTTC.

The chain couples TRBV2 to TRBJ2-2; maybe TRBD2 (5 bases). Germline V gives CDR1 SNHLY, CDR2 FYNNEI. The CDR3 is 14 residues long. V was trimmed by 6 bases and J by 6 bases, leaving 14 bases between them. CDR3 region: CASSRGGVAGELFF. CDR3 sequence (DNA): TGTGCCAGCAGCCGGGGTGGGGTCGCCGGGGAGCTGTTTTTT. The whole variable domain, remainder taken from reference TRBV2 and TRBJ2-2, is EPEVTQTPSHQVTQMGQEVILRCVPISNHLYFYWYRQILGQKVEFLVSFYNNEISEKSEIFDDQFSVERPDGSNFTLKIRSTKLEDSAMYFCASSRGGVAGELFFGEGSRLTVL.

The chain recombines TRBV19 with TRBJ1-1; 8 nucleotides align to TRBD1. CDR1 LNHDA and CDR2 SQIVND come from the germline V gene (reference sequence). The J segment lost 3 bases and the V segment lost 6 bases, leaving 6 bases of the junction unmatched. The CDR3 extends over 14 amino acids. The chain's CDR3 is CASRTGETYTEAFF. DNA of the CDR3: TGTGCCAGTAGGACAGGGGAAACCTACACTGAAGCTTTCTTT.

The CDR3 loop is CASSHARGGSYNEQFF. The DNA for the CDR3 is TGCGCCAGCAGCCATGCACGGGGGGGCTCCTACAATGAGCAGTTCTTC. V gene TRBV4-1 combines with J gene TRBJ2-1; the match to TRBD2 covers 8 bases. V dropped 3 bases and J dropped 0; count of bases not matched to a gene: 4. Germline CDR1 reads MGHRA; CDR2 reads YSYEKL. There are 16 residues in the CDR3.

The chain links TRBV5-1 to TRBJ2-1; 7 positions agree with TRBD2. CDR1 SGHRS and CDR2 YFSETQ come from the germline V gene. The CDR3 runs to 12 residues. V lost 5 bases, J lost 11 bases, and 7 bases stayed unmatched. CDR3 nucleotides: TGCGCCAGCAGACCTGCTAGCGGCCAGCAGTTCTTC. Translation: CASRPASGQQFF.

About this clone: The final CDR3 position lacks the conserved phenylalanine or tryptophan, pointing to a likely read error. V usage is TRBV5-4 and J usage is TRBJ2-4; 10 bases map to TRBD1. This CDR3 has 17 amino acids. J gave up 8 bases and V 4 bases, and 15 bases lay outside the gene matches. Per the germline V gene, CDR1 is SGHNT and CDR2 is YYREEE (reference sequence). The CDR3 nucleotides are TGTGCCAGCAGCGCGGGACAGGGGATCGGCCTGAAGGACATTCAGTACCTC. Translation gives CASSAGQGIGLKDIQYL.

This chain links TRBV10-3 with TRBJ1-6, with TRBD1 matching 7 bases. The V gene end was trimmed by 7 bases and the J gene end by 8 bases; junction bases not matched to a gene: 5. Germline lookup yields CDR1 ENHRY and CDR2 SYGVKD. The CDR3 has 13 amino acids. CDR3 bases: TGTGCCATCAAGAGGCAGGGGGATTCACCCCTCCACTTT. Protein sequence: CAIKRQGDSPLHF.

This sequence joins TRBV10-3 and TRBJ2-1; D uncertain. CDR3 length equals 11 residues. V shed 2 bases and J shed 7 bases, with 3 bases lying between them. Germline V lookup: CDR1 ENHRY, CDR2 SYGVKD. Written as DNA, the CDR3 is TGTGCCATCAGTGAGGCGAATGAGCAGTTCTTC. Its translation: CAISEANEQFF.

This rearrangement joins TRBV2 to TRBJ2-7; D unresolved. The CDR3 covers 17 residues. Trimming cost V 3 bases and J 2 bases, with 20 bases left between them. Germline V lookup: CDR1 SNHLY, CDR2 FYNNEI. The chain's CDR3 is CASSDFSSPLPPYEQYF. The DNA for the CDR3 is TGTGCCAGCAGTGATTTTTCCTCCCCCCTACCACCCTACGAGCAGTACTTC.

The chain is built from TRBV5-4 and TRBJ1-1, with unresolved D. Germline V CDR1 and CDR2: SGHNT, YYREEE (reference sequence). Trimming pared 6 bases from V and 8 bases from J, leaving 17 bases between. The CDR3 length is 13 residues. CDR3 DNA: TGTGCCAGCAAACCTATCGCGGGTTCCGAAGCTTTCTTT. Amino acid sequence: CASKPIAGSEAFF.

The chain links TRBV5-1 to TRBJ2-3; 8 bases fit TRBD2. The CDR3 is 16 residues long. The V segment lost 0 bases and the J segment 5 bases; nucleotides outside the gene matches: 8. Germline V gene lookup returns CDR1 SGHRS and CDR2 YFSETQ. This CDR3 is CASSLASGSGVDTQYF. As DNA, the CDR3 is TGCGCCAGCAGCTTGGCCTCTGGTAGCGGGGTAGATACGCAGTATTTT.

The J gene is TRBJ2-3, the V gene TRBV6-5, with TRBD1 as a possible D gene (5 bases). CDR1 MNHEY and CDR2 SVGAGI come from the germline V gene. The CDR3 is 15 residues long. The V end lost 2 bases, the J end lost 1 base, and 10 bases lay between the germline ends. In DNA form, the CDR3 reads TGTGCCAGCAGTTACGGGGCAGGTCGCACAGATACGCAGTATTTT. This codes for CASSYGAGRTDTQYF.

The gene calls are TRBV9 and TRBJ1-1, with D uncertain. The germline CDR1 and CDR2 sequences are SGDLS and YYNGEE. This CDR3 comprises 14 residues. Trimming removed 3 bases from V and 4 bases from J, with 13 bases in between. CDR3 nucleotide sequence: TGTGCCAGCAGCGAACGGGATCAGGCCACTGAAGCTTTCTTT. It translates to CASSERDQATEAFF.

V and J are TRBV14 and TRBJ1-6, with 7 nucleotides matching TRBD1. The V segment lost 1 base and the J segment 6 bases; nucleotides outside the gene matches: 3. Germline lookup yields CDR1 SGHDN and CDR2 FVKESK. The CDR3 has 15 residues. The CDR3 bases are TGTGCCAGCAGCCAAGTACAGGGGACTAATTCACCCCTCCACTTT. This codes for CASSQVQGTNSPLHF.

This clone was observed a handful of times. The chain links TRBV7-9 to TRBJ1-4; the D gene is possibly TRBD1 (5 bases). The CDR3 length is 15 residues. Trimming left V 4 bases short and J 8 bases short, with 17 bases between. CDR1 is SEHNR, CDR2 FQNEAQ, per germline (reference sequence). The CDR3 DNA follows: TGTGCCAGCAGCTCTCCGACAGTAAGCTTCGAAAAACTGTTTTTT. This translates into CASSSPTVSFEKLFF.

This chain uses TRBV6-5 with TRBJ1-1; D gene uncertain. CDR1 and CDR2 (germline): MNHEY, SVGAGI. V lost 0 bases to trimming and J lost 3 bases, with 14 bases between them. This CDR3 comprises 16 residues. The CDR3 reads CASSYSMADQDTEAFF. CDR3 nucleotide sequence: TGTGCCAGCAGTTACTCAATGGCAGATCAAGACACTGAAGCTTTCTTT.

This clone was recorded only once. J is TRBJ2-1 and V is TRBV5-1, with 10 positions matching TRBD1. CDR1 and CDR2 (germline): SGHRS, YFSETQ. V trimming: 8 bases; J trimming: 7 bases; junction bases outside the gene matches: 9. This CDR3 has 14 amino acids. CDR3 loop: CASRGQGYRNEQFF. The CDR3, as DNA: TGCGCCAGTAGGGGACAGGGGTACCGAAATGAGCAGTTCTTC.

In DNA, the CDR3 is TGTGCCAGTACCCCGGGGGGGGTGATCGACGAGCAGTACTTC. Residues: CASTPGGVIDEQYF. This sequence joins TRBV19 and TRBJ2-7, with 8 positions matching TRBD2. The CDR3 spans 14 residues. CDR1 is LNHDA, CDR2 SQIVND, per germline (reference sequence). The V segment lost 7 bases and the J segment 5 bases; nucleotides outside the gene matches: 10.